These 27 T cell receptor beta chains originate from one sample sequenced in a study of cytotoxic CD8 clonotypes in ibrutinib-treated CLL. Profiled with immunoSEQ multiplex PCR; TCRdb holds only in-frame clones, not every one. The table lists about 45,000 clones, 60% to 80% of them singletons. This specimen consisted of PBMCs, obtained after 24 months of ibrutinib treatment. These receptors came from a human donor with chronic lymphocytic leukemia.

This clone appeared a few times. The chain joins TRBV5-1 to TRBJ2-7; D might be TRBD2 (6 bases). The ends were cut back, 0 bases at V and 0 bases at J, with 10 bases in the middle. Germline V gene data show CDR1 as SGHRS and CDR2 as YFSETQ. CDR3 length: 15 amino acids. The CDR3 loop reads CASSLGGGVSYEQYF. The CDR3 nucleotides read TGCGCCAGCAGCTTGGGGGGAGGCGTCTCCTACGAGCAGTACTTC.

The chain uses TRBV6-4 and TRBJ2-2; tentative D call: TRBD1 (5 bases). The V and J ends lost 2 bases and 8 bases respectively, with 9 bases between them. The CDR3 runs 13 residues. Germline CDR1 MRHNA, CDR2 SNTAGT. The CDR3 coding sequence is TGTGCCAGCAGTGACGTGCAGGGAGGGGAGCTGTTTTTT. Translating gives CASSDVQGGELFF.

In its sample, this clone was seen a few times. CDR3 coding DNA: TGTGCCAGCCAACAGACAGACCAAGAGACCCAGTACTTC. As protein: CASQQTDQETQYF. The V gene is TRBV6-5, the J gene TRBJ2-5; perhaps TRBD1 as D (5 bases). The V gene's germline CDR1 is MNHEY and CDR2 SVGAGI. The CDR3 totals 13 residues. Trimming took off 8 bases at V and 0 bases at J, with 10 bases between the two ends.

The V call is TRBV2, the J call TRBJ1-5; D is ambiguous. The V end lost 4 bases, the J end lost 0 bases, and 10 bases lay between the germline ends. Germline CDR1 is SNHLY and CDR2 is FYNNEI. The CDR3 has 15 amino acids. The chain's CDR3 is CASSVRPNSNQPQHF. The CDR3 nucleotides read TGTGCCAGCAGTGTTAGGCCGAATAGCAATCAGCCCCAGCATTTT.

The chain combines TRBV7-6 with TRBJ1-6; TRBD1 matches at 11 bases. The germline V gene has CDR1 SGHVS and CDR2 FNYEAQ. Trimming took 5 bases from V and 4 from J; bases not matched to a gene: 4. The CDR3 runs 16 residues. The CDR3, as DNA: TGTGCCAGCAGCCGCGGGACAGGGGGATATAATTCACCCCTCCACTTT. Protein product: CASSRGTGGYNSPLHF. Using reference TRBV7-6 and TRBJ1-6 for the parts outside the CDR3, the full variable domain is GAGVSQSPRYKVTKRGQDVALRCDPISGHVSLYWYRQALGQGPEFLTYFNYEAQQDKSGLPNDRFSAERPEGSISTLTIQRTEQRDSAMYRCASSRGTGGYNSPLHFGNGTRLTVT.

This clone has just a few counts. The rearrangement uses TRBV5-1 and TRBJ1-3, with TRBD1 as a possible D gene (5 bases). Germline CDR1 SGHRS, CDR2 YFSETQ. Trimming left V 0 bases short and J 3 bases short, with 7 bases between. The CDR3 extends over 14 amino acids. CDR3 sequence (DNA): TGCGCCAGCAGCTTGGACGGGGGTGGAAACACCATATATTTT. Translation: CASSLDGGGNTIYF.

The V and J genes are TRBV7-9 and TRBJ1-1; tentative D call: TRBD1 (6 bases). V lost 3 bases and J lost 8, with 10 bases in between. Per the germline V gene, CDR1 is SEHNR and CDR2 is FQNEAQ (reference sequence). The CDR3 has 12 amino acids. The CDR3 DNA sequence: TGTGCCAGCAGCTTCGGGACATCCGAAGCTTTCTTT. Residues: CASSFGTSEAFF.

This chain joins TRBV10-3 and TRBJ2-7, with D possibly matching TRBD1 (6 bases). The germline V gene encodes CDR1 ENHRY and CDR2 SYGVKD. This CDR3 has 13 amino acids. V was trimmed by 2 bases and J by 3 bases, leaving 8 bases between them. The CDR3 DNA reads as TGTGCCATCAGTGAGGCGGACAGCTACGAGCAGTACTTC. It translates to CAISEADSYEQYF.

The rearrangement joins TRBV30 to TRBJ2-1; a possible D gene is TRBD1 (5 bases). Germline values: CDR1 GTSNPN, CDR2 SVGIG (reference sequence). V lost 3 bases, J lost 5 bases, and 17 bases lay in between. This CDR3 spans 15 amino acids. DNA for the CDR3: TGTGCCTGGAGCGTGGGGCAGGGATGGAACAATGAGCAGTTCTTC. Protein: CAWSVGQGWNNEQFF.

This clone was counted once. The rearrangement joins TRBV27 to TRBJ2-7; D unresolved. Germline assignment: CDR1 MNHEY and CDR2 SMNVEV (reference sequence). V was trimmed by 5 bases and J by 3 bases, leaving 2 bases between them. The CDR3 is made up of 10 amino acids. The CDR3 coding sequence is TGTGCCAGCAGTCTCTACGAGCAGTACTTC. Protein sequence: CASSLYEQYF.

A note on this clone: The sample has other DNA sequences that encode this CDR3 too. The rearrangement uses TRBV7-2 and TRBJ1-2, with D uncertain. The CDR3 contains 12 residues. In germline, CDR1 is SGHTA, CDR2 FQGNSA. Trimming left V 1 base short and J 4 bases short, with 4 bases between. CDR3 in DNA: TGTGCCAGCAGCTTAGGAGGCTATGGCTACACCTTC. Protein product: CASSLGGYGYTF.

V is TRBV2 and J is TRBJ2-2; D is unresolved. The CDR3 has 15 residues. The germline CDR1 and CDR2 sequences are SNHLY and FYNNEI. Deletions cut 1 base from V and 4 bases from J, with 10 bases between. In nucleotides, the CDR3 is TGTGCCAGCAGTGAAGGGGCATCCGCCACCGGGGAGCTGTTTTTT. Translation: CASSEGASATGELFF.

The table lists this clone with a few counts. J is TRBJ2-3 and V is TRBV4-1; possible D gene TRBD2, 6 bases. This CDR3 is 11 amino acids long. V dropped 11 bases and J dropped 9 bases, with 15 bases sitting between them. Looked up from germline, CDR1 is MGHRA and CDR2 is YSYEKL. The CDR3 reads CASGSSTTQYF. CDR3 DNA sequence: TGCGCCTCCGGGAGCTCCACAACGCAGTATTTT.

This clone showed up just a few times. The chain carries TRBV4-1 and TRBJ2-7; D could derive from TRBD1 or TRBD2 (7 bases each). Looked up from germline, CDR1 is MGHRA and CDR2 is YSYEKL. V lost 4 bases and J 7 bases, leaving 14 bases between the germline ends. The CDR3 sequence is 13 residues long. The CDR3 protein is CASSLRGEGEQYF. The CDR3 region has the DNA TGCGCCAGCAGCCTCAGGGGGGAGGGGGAGCAGTACTTC.

This chain joins TRBV19 and TRBJ2-1, with D uncertain. Deletions cut 3 bases from V and 0 bases from J, with 9 bases between. The CDR3 spans 15 residues. Germline V gene sequence: CDR1 LNHDA, CDR2 SQIVND (reference sequence). CDR3 nucleotides: TGTGCCAGTAGTATCGGTGCGAGCTCCTACAATGAGCAGTTCTTC. Protein product: CASSIGASSYNEQFF.

The V gene is TRBV1, the J gene TRBJ2-7; the table's D call, TRBD2, was not checked against the DNA. TRBV1 is a pseudogene. The CDR3 covers 14 residues. The CDR3 protein is CTSSRTSGGYEQYF. The DNA for the CDR3 is TGCACCAGCAGCCGGACTAGCGGGGGTTACGAGCAGTACTTC.

This chain uses TRBV6-1 with TRBJ2-5; a weak D match, TRBD1 (5 bases). CDR1 is MNHNS and CDR2 is SASEGT in the germline V gene. There are 17 residues in the CDR3. Deletions cut 1 base from V and 3 bases from J, with 18 bases between. CDR3 sequence: CASSEVRYRNDEETQYF. CDR3 sequence (DNA): TGTGCCAGCAGTGAAGTTAGGTACAGGAATGATGAAGAGACCCAGTACTTC.

J is TRBJ1-2 and V is TRBV29-1; D uncertain. The CDR3 contains 15 residues. Germline CDR1 is SQVTM and CDR2 is ANQGSEA. Trimming left V 0 bases short and J 4 bases short, with 15 bases between. CDR3 region: CSVEEGIGNFYGYTF. CDR3 DNA: TGCAGCGTTGAAGAAGGAATCGGGAACTTCTATGGCTACACCTTC.

The sample holds a few counts of this clone. CDR3 residues: CASSLVDAGEFDGYTF. CDR3 coding DNA: TGTGCCAGCAGCTTGGTCGATGCAGGGGAATTCGATGGCTACACCTTC. The rearrangement links TRBV5-6 to TRBJ1-2, with D tentatively TRBD1 (6 bases). The ends were cut back, 0 bases at V and 6 bases at J, with 18 bases in the middle. Germline V lookup: CDR1 SGHDT, CDR2 YYEEEE. There are 16 residues in the CDR3.

The rearrangement uses TRBV6-5 and TRBJ1-2, with TRBD1 identical over 9 bases. Germline V lookup: CDR1 MNHEY, CDR2 SVGAGI. V lost 3 bases and J lost 6; bases outside the gene matches: 8. This CDR3 region has 15 residues. CDR3 sequence (DNA): TGTGCCAGCAGTTATTTTAGGACAGGGGAAGATGGCTACACCTTC. This gives the protein CASSYFRTGEDGYTF.

The chain recombines TRBV30 with TRBJ2-5; a weak D match, TRBD2 (6 bases). This CDR3 comprises 12 residues. CDR1 is GTSNPN, CDR2 SVGIG, per germline (reference sequence). V lost 8 bases and J lost 5, with 15 bases in between. The CDR3 protein is CARTGSGETQYF. For the CDR3, the DNA is TGTGCCCGCACCGGGAGTGGTGAGACCCAGTACTTC.

As concerns this clone: One end of the junction varies from germline; a read error may be responsible. The chain has TRBV7-3 and TRBJ2-5; 11 bases agree with TRBD2. In germline, CDR1 is SGHTA, CDR2 FQGTGA. This CDR3 comprises 15 residues. CDR3 nucleotide sequence: TGTGCCAGCAGCATAACTAGCGGGAGAGGAGAGACCCAGTACTTC. Protein sequence: CASSITSGRGETQYF.

V is TRBV5-1 and J is TRBJ2-7; D may be TRBD1 or TRBD2 (5 bases each). The CDR3 contains 15 residues. The germline V and J ends were trimmed by 3 bases and 2 bases, with 15 bases remaining between them. Germline CDR1 and CDR2: SGHRS and YFSETQ. CDR3 bases: TGCGCCAGCAGCTCCGGGACGGAGATTGCCTACGAGCAGTACTTC. Its protein is CASSSGTEIAYEQYF.

As regards this clone: The junction departs from germline at one end; a sequencing error may be responsible. Other nucleotide sequences in the sample specify the same CDR3. This chain connects TRBV30 to TRBJ2-7; no clear D gene. Germline V gene lookup returns CDR1 GTSNPN and CDR2 SVGIG (reference sequence). This CDR3 contains 13 residues. CDR3 in amino acids: CAWSGGYTYEQYF. CDR3 bases: TGTGCCTGGAGTGGTGGGTACACCTACGAGCAGTACTTT.

The CDR3 here is CASSEGLAVDLLFF. CDR3 in DNA: TGTGCCAGCAGCGAGGGACTAGCGGTAGATTTGCTGTTCTTC. The chain carries TRBV9 and TRBJ2-1, with 11 bases identical to TRBD2. V shed 3 bases, J shed 15 bases, and the junction held 11 bases outside the gene matches. The CDR3 is 14 amino acids. Per the germline V gene, CDR1 is SGDLS and CDR2 is YYNGEE.

The chain joins TRBV4-2 to TRBJ2-7, with D unclear. The V gene lost 0 bases and the J gene lost 2 bases, with 8 bases spanning the gap. The germline V gene encodes CDR1 LGHNA and CDR2 YNFKEQ. The CDR3 spans 14 residues. Here the CDR3 reads CASSQDRGPYEQYF. The CDR3 DNA reads TGTGCCAGCAGCCAAGATCGAGGACCCTACGAGCAGTACTTC.

The chain combines TRBV15 with TRBJ2-7; a weak D match, TRBD1 (6 bases). The V gene's germline CDR1 is LNHNV and CDR2 YYDKDF (reference sequence). V lost 0 bases and J 2 bases, leaving 8 bases between the germline ends. This CDR3 has 14 amino acids. DNA for the CDR3: TGTGCCACCAGCAGAGACAGGGGACCCTACGAGCAGTACTTC. Protein product: CATSRDRGPYEQYF.